A single T cell receptor beta chain is shown here with its context. Generated by immunoSEQ multiplex PCR, the TCRdb table keeps only in-frame clones and is missing some. Seen here are under 85,000 clones, 95% to 98% observed once, and the top ten hold roughly 0.35%. The sample comes from a study of technical replicates of blood from a handful of donors. The specimen sequenced was T cells isolated from PBMCs. This sequence originates from a human donor in good health.

CDR3 amino acids: CASSVWEGVNNEQFF. Here the CDR3 DNA reads TGTGCCAGCAGTGTTTGGGAGGGGGTCAACAATGAGCAGTTCTTC. The V call is TRBV2, the J call TRBJ2-1; D may be TRBD2 (7 bases). Germline values: CDR1 SNHLY, CDR2 FYNNEI. The CDR3 spans 15 residues. The V and J ends lost 4 bases and 5 bases respectively, with 15 bases between them. The full variable domain, completed using reference TRBV2 and TRBJ2-1, is EPEVTQTPSHQVTQMGQEVILRCVPISNHLYFYWYRQILGQKVEFLVSFYNNEISEKSEIFDDQFSVERPDGSNFTLKIRSTKLEDSAMYFCASSVWEGVNNEQFFGPGTRLTVL.